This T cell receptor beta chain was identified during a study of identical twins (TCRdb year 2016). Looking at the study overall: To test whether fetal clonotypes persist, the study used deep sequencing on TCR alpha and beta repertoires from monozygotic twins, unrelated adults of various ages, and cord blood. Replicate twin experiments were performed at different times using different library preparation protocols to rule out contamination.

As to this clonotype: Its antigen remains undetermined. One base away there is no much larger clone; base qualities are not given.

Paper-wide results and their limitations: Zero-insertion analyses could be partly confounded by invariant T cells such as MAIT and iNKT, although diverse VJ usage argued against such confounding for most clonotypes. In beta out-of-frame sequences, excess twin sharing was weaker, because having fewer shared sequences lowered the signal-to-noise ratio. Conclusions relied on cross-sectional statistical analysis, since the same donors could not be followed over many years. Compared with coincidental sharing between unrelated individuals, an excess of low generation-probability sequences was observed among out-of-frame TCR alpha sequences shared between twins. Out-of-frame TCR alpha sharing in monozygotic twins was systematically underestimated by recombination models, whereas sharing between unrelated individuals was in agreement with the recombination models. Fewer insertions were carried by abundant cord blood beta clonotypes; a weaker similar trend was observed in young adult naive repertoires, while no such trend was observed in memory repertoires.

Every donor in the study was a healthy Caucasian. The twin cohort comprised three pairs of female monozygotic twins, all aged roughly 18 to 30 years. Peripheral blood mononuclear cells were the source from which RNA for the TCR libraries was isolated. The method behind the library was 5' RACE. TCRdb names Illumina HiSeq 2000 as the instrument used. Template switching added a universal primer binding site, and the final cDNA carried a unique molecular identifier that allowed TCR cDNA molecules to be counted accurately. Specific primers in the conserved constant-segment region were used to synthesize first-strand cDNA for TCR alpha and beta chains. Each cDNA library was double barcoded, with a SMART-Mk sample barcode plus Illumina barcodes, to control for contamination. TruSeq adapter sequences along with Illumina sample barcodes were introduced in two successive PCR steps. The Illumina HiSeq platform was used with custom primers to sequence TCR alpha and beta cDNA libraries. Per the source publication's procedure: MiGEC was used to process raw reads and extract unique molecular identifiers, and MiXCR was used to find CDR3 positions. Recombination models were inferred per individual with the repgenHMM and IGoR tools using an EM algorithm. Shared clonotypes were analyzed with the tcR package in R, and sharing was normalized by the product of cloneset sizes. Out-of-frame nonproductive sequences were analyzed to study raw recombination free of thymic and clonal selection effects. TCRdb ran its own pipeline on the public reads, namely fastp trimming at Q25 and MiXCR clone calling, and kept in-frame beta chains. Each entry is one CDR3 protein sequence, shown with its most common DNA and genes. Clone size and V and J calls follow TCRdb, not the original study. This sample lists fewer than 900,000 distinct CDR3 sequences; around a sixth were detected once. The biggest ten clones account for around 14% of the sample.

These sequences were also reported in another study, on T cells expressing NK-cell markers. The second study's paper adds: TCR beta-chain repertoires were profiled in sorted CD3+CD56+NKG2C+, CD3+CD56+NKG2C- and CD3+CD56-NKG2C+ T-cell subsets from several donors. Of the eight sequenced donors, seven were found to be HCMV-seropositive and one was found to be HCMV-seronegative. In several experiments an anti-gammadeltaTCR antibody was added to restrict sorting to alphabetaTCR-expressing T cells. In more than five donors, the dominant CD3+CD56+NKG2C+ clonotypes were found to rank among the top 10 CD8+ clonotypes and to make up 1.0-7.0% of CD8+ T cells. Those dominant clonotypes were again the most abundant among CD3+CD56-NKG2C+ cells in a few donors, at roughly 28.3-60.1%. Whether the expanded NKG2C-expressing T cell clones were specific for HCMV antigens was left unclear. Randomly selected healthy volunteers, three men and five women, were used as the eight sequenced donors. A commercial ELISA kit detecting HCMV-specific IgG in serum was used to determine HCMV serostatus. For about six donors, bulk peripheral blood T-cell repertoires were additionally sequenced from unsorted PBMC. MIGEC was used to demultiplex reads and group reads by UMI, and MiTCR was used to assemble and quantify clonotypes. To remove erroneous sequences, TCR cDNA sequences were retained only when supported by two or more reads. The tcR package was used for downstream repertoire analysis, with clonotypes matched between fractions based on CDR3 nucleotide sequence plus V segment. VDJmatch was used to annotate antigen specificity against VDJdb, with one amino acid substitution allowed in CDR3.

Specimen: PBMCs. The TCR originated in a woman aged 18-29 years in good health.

Read as DNA, the sequence is TGTGCCAGCACGGCGGACAGGGGGCCTGAAGGGGCTTTCTTT. Translated, it reads CASTADRGPEGAFF. The rearrangement combines TRBV25-1 with TRBJ1-1, and 11 junction bases match TRBD1. From the cysteine through the phenylalanine, the CDR3 covers 14 amino acids. The entry retains the CDR3 DNA only, 42 bases that are in frame from base 1. The germline V gene sets CDR1 to MGHDK and CDR2 to SYGVNS. V is pruned by 7 bases and J by 11 bases, leaving 12 bases of the junction without a gene match.